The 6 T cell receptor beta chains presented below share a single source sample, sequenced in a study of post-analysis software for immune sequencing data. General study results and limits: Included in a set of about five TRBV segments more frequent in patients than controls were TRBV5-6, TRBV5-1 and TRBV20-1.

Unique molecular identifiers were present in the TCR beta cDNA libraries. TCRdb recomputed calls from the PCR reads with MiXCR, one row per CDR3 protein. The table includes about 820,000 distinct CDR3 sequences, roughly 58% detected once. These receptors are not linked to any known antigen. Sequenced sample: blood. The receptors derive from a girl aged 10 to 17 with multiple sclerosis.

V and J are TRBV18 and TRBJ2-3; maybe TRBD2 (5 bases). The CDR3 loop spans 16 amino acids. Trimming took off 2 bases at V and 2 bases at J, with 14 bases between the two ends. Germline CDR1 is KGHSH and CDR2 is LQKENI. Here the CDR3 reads CASSPRRRGNTDTQYF. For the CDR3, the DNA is TGTGCCAGCTCACCAAGGAGGAGAGGGAACACAGATACGCAGTATTTT.

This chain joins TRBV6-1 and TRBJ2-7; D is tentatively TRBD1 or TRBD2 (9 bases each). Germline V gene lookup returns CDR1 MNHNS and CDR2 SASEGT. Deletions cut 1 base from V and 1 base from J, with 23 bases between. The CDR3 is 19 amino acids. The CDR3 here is CASSEVGTGRTSASYEQYF. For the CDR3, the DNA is TGTGCCAGCAGTGAAGTAGGGACAGGGAGGACTAGCGCATCCTACGAGCAGTACTTC.

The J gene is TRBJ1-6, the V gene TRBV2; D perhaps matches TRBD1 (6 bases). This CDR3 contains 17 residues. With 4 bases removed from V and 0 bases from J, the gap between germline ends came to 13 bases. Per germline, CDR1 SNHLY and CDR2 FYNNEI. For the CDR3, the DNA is TGTGCCAGCAGTGTGTGGGGGCTGAGCTCCTATAATTCACCCCTCCACTTT. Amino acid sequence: CASSVWGLSSYNSPLHF.

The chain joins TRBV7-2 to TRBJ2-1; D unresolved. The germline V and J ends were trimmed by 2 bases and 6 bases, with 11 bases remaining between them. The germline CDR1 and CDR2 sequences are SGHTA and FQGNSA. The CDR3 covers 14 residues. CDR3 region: CASSLIYPGNEQFF. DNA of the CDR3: TGTGCCAGCAGCTTAATTTATCCGGGCAATGAGCAGTTCTTC.

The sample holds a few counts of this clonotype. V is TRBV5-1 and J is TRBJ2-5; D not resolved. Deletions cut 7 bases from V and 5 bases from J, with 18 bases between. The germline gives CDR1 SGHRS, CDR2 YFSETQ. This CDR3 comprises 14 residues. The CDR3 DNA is TGCGCCAGCGCGGTTCCGGCGCCGTCCGAGACCCAGTACTTC. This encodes CASAVPAPSETQYF.

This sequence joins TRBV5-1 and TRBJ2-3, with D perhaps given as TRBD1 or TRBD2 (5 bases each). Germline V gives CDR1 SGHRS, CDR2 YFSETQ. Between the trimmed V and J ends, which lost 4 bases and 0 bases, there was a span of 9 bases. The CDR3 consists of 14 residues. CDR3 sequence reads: CASSRGRSTDTQYF. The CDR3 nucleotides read TGCGCCAGCAGCAGGGGACGGAGCACAGATACGCAGTATTTT.